This T cell receptor (beta chain) was sequenced for a study of CD8 T cells in ankylosing spondylitis. This CDR3 is built from 15 residues. V lost 7 bases to trimming and J lost 1 base, with 15 bases between them. Germline V gives CDR1 ENHRY, CDR2 SYGVKD. The study, taken as a whole, reports: The study identified a TCR beta motif of about eight highly homologous variants that appeared characteristic of ankylosing spondylitis blood. Enrichment of disease-linked clones was reportedly significant in matched ankylosing spondylitis synovial fluid. Past studies reported some motif variants in reactive arthritis synovial fluid and blood.

Libraries for TCR beta were made by quantitative 5'-RACE with molecular barcodes. TCRdb redid the calling of the 5' RACE reads with MiXCR, one entry per CDR3 protein. The sample contains 800,000 to 900,000 distinct CDR3 sequences, approximately 10% of which appear only once. On this clonotype itself: What it binds is unknown.

The TCR sequence derives from a male donor with ankylosing spondylitis. Sequenced input: blood, either unsorted or a sorted T cell fraction (not recorded which). The chain is built from TRBV10-3 and TRBJ2-3, with D possibly called TRBD1 or TRBD2 (6 bases each). CDR3 sequence reads: CAITADRGGTDTQYF. The CDR3 bases are TGTGCCATCACGGCCGATAGGGGGGGCACAGATACGCAGTATTTT.